The following is a TCR beta chain sequence with its context. The data were taken from a study of blood T cell repertoires in COVID-19. Clones were sequenced by immunoSEQ multiplex PCR, and TCRdb holds only the in-frame ones, with some missing. The repertoire holds about 140,000 clones, 88% seen once, with over 9.5% in the top ten. Per the germline V gene, CDR1 is MNHEY and CDR2 is SVGAGI. V was clipped by 6 bases and J by 8 bases, with 19 bases between them. The length of the CDR3 is 15 residues. The source is a man aged 55 to 70 with active or convalescent COVID-19. What was sequenced was peripheral blood. V usage is TRBV6-5 and J usage is TRBJ1-4, with D perhaps matching TRBD1 (6 bases). The CDR3 region is CASSLGGGWSEKLFF. The CDR3 DNA is TGTGCCAGCAGCCTAGGGGGGGGGTGGTCGGAAAAACTGTTTTTT.